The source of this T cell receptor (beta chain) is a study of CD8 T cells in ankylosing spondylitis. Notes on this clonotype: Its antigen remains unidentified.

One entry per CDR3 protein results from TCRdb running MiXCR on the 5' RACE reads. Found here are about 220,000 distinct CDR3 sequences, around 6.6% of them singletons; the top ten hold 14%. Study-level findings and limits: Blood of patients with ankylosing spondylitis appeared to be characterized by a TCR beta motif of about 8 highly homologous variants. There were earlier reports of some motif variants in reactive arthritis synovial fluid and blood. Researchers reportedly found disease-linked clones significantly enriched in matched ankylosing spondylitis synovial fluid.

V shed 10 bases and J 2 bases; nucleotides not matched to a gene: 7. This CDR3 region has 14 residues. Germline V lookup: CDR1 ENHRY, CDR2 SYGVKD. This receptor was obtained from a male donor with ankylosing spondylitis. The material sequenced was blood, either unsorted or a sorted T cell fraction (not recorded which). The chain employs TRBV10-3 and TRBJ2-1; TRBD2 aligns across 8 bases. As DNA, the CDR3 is TGTGCCAGCCATAGCGGGATGGCCTACAATGAGCAGTTCTTC. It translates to CASHSGMAYNEQFF.